The T cell receptor (beta chain) under discussion was sequenced for a study of T cells in Graves' hyperthyroidism and ophthalmopathy. On the study more broadly: Peripheral blood was acquired at first diagnosis, ahead of any therapy whatsoever.

Study-level results: Most expanded thyroid clonotypes above 0.001 recurred in blood.

At least ten counts were recorded for this clonotype. Its antigen is not known. Patients aged 18 to 65 had newly diagnosed hyperthyroidism of under 2 months' duration. Using RNA transcripts as the source, TCR beta CDR3 regions were amplified. Initially, a first-round RT-PCR of the TCR CDR3 employed the HTBI primer set. From the multiplex PCR reads, TCRdb called clonotypes with MiXCR, one entry per CDR3 protein. The sample yields some 600,000 distinct CDR3 sequences, approximately 13% seen once. This CDR3 has 17 residues. The germline CDR1 and CDR2 sequences are MNHEY and SVGEGT. Trimming took 5 bases from V and 0 from J, leaving 17 bases between them.

V is TRBV6-2 or TRBV6-3 and J is TRBJ2-1; D is perhaps TRBD1 (5 bases). This sequence originates from a woman aged 30 to 39 with Graves' hyperthyroidism that later progressed to Graves' ophthalmopathy. Sequencing was carried out using blood. CDR3 DNA: TGTGCCAGCAGTCTTATAGTACGGACAAGCTCCTACAATGAGCAGTTCTTC. It specifies CASSLIVRTSSYNEQFF.